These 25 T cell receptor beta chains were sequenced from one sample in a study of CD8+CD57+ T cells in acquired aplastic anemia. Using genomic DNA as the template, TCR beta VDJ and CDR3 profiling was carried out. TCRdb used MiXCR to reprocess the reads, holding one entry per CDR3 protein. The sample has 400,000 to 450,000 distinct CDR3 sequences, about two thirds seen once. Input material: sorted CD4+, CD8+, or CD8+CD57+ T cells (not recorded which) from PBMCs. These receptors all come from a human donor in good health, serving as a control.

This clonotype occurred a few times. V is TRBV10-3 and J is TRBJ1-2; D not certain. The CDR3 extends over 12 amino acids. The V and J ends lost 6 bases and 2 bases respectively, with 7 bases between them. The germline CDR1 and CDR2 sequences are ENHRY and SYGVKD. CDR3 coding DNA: TGTGCCATCAGGTACACCAACTATGGCTACACCTTC. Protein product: CAIRYTNYGYTF.

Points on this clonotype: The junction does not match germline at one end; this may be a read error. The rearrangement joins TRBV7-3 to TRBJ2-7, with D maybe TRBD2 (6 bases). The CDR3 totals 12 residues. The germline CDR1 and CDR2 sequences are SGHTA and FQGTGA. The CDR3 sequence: CASSPGLREPDF. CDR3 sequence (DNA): TGTGCCAGCAGCCCGGGACTGCGCGAGCCGGACTTC.

The CDR3 nucleotides read TGTGCCATCACTAAGGAGGTAGGGGGTAACACAGATACGCAGTATTTT. Its protein is CAITKEVGGNTDTQYF. This sequence joins TRBV10-3 and TRBJ2-3, with D perhaps TRBD1 (6 bases). CDR1 is ENHRY, CDR2 SYGVKD, per germline. The CDR3 loop spans 16 amino acids. The V end lost 7 bases, the J end lost 2 bases, and 19 bases lay between the germline ends.

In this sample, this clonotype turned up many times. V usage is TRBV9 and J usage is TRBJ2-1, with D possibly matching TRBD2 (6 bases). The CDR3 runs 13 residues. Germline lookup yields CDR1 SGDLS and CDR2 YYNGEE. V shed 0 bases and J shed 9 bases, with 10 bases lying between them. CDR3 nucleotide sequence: TGTGCCAGCAGCGTAGTGCCCGGGGGTGAGCAGTTCTTC. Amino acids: CASSVVPGGEQFF.

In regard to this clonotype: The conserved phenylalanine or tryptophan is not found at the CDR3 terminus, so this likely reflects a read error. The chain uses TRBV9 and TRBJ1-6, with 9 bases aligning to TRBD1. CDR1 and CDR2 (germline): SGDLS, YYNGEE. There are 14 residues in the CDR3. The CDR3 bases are TGTGCTAGCAGCCTGGACAGGGGAAGGTCACCCCTCCACCTT. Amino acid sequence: CASSLDRGRSPLHL.

CDR3: CASSPGTLGNSPLHF. DNA of the CDR3: TGTGCCAGCAGCCCTGGGACCCTAGGGAATTCACCCCTCCACTTT. The V call is TRBV7-9, the J call TRBJ1-6, with a tentative D call TRBD1 (5 bases). CDR3 length: 15 residues. Germline CDR1 and CDR2: SEHNR and FQNEAQ (reference sequence). Trimming shortened V by 5 bases and J by 7 bases, and 15 bases separated the two germline ends.

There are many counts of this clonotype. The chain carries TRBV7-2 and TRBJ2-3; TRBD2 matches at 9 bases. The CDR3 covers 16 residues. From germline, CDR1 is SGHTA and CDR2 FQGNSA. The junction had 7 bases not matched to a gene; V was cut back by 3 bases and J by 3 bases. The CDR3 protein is CASSFSGRRSTDTQYF. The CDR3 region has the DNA TGTGCCAGCAGCTTTAGCGGGAGAAGGTCGACAGATACGCAGTATTTT.

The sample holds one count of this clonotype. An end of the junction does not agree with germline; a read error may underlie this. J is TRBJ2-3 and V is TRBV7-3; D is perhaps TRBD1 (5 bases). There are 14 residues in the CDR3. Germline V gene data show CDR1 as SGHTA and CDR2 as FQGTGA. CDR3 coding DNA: TGTGCCAGCAGATTACAGGAGAACACTGAAGCTTTCTTTTTT. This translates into CASRLQENTEAFFF. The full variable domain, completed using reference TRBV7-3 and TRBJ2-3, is GAGVSQTPSNKVTEKGKYVELRCDPISGHTALYWYRQSLGQGPEFLIYFQGTGAADDSGLPNDRFFAVRPEGSVSTLKIQRTERGDSAVYLCASRLQENTEAFFFGPGTRLTVL.

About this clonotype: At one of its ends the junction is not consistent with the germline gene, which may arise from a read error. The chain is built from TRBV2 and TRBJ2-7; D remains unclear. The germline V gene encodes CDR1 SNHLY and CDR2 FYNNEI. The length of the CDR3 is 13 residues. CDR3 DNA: TGTGCCAGCAGCGTAGGTAGCTCCTACGAGCAGCAGTTC. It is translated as CASSVGSSYEQQF.

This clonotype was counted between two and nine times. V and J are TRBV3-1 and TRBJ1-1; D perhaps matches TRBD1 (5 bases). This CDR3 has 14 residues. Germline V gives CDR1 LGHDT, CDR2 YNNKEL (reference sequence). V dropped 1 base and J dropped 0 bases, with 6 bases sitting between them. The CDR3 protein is CASSQAGMNTEAFF. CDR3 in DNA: TGTGCCAGCAGCCAAGCAGGGATGAACACTGAAGCTTTCTTT. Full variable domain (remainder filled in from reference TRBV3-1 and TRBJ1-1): DTAVSQTPKYLVTQMGNDKSIKCEQNLGHDTMYWYKQDSKKFLKIMFSYNNKELIINETVPNRFSPKSPDKAHLNLHINSLELGDSAVYFCASSQAGMNTEAFFGQGTRLTVV.

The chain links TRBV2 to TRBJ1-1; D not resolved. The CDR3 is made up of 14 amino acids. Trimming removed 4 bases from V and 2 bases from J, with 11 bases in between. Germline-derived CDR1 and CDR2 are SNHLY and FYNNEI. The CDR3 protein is CASSAGRINTEAFF. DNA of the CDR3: TGTGCCAGCAGTGCCGGACGGATCAACACTGAAGCTTTCTTT.

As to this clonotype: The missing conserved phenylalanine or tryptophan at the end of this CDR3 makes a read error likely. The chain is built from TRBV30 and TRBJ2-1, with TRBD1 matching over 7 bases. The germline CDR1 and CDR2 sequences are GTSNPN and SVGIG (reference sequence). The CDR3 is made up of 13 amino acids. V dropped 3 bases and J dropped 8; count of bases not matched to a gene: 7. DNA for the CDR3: TGTGCCTGGAGAAACAGGGGAGTACATGAGCAGTTCCTC. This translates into CAWRNRGVHEQFL.

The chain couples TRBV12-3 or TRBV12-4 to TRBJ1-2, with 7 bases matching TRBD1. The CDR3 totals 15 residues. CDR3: CASGLAGGYGYGYTF. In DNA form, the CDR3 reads TGTGCTAGTGGACTAGCAGGGGGTTATGGCTATGGCTACACCTTC.

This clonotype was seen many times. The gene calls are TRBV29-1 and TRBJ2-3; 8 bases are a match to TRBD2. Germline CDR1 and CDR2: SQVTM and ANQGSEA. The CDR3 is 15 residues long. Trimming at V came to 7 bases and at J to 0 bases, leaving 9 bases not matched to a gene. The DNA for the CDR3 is TGCAGCGAAAGAACTAGCGGAGCTAGCACAGATACGCAGTATTTT. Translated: CSERTSGASTDTQYF.

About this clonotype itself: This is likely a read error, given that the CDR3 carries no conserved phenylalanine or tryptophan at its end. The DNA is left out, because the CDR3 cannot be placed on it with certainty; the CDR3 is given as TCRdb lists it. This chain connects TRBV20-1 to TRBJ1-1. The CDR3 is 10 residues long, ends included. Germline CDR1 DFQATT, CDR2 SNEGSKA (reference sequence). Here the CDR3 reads CSARSGEAGV.

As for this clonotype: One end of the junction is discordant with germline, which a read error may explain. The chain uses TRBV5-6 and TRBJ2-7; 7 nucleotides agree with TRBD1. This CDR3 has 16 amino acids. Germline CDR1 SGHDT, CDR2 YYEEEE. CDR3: CASCLETGRRHYEQYF. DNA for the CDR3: TGTGCCAGCTGCTTGGAGACAGGGCGACGGCACTACGAGCAGTACTTC.

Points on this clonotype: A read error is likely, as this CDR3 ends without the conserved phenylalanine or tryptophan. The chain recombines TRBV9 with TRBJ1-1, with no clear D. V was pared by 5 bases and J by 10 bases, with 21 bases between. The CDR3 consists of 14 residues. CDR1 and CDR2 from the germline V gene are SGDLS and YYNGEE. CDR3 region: CASRQDLITNTAFL. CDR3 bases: TGTGCCAGCAGACAAGATCTGATCACCAATACAGCTTTCCTT.

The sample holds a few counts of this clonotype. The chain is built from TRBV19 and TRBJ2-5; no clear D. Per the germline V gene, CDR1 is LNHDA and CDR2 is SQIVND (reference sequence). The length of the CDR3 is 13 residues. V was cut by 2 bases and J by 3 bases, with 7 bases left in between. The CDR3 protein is CASSIIFEETQYF. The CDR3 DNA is TGTGCCAGTAGTATAATTTTCGAAGAGACCCAGTACTTC.

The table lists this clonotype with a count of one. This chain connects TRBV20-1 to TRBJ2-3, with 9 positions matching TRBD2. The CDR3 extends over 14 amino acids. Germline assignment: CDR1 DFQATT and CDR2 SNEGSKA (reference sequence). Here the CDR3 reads CSASRGGPNDTQYF. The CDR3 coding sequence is TGCAGCGCTTCGCGGGGGGGCCCCAATGATACGCAGTATTTT.

For the CDR3, the DNA is TGCAGTGCTAGTATACAGACTGTGGGCTACACCTTC. Its protein is CSASIQTVGYTF. The chain is built from TRBV20-1 and TRBJ1-2; no firm D call. The CDR3 covers 12 residues. CDR1 is DFQATT and CDR2 is SNEGSKA in the germline V gene (reference sequence). Trimming shortened V by 3 bases and J by 8 bases, and 13 bases separated the two germline ends.

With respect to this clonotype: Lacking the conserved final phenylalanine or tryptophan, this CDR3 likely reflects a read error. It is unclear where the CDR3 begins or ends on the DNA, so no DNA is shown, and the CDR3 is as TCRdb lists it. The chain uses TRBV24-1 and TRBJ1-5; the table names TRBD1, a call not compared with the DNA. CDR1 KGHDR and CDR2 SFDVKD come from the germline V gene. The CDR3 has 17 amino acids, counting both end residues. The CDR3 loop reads CATSDKARAPSKEPEVG.

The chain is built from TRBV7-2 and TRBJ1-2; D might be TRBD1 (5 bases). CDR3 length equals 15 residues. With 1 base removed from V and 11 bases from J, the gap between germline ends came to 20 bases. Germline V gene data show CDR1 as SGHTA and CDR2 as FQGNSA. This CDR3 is CASSLDQGQETQYTF. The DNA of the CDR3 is TGTGCCAGCAGCTTAGACCAGGGCCAAGAGACCCAGTACACCTTC.

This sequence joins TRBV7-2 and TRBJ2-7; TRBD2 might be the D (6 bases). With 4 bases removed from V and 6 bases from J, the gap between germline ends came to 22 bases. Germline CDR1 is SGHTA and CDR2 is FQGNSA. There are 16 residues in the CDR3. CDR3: CASSSGQAGCYREQYF. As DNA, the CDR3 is TGTGCCAGCAGCTCAGGGCAGGCGGGGTGCTATCGCGAGCAGTACTTC.

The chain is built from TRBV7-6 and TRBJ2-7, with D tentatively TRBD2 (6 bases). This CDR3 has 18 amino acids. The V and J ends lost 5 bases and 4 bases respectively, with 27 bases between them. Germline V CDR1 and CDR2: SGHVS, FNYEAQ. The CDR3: CASSPTGAGGMNQYEQYF. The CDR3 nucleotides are TGTGCCAGCAGCCCCACCGGAGCTGGCGGGATGAACCAGTACGAGCAGTACTTC.

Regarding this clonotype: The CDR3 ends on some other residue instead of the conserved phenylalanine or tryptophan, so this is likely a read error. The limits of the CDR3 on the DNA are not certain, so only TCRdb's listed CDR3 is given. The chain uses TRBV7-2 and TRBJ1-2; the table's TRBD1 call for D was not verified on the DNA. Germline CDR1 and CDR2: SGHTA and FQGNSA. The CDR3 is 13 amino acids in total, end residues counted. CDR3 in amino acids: CASVTVGNTIYIG.